The T cell receptor (beta chain) described here comes from a study of blood T cell repertoires in COVID-19. At the level of the study: Samples of COVID-19 (acute and convalescent) were obtained from the United States, Italy and Spain. Sources were T cells, B-cell-depleted T cells, or PBMCs; the material itself was cDNA or gDNA.

Original methodology: Quantification of nucleated cells was approximated via reference gene primer amplification. The repertoire was sequenced with immunoSEQ multiplex PCR; TCRdb's copy has only in-frame clones and lacks some. The DNA gave D and trimming, while V, J and clone size come from that table. The repertoire holds roughly 78,000 clones, 88% seen once, with around 30% in the top ten. Sequenced sample: peripheral blood. The TCR sequence derives from a man aged 45-65 years with acute or convalescent COVID-19.

The CDR3 DNA reads as TGTGCCAGCAGCCAAACTCACGGGACAGTAGACGAGCAGTACTTC. This translates into CASSQTHGTVDEQYF. The gene calls are TRBV3-1 (or the pseudogene TRBV3-2) and TRBJ2-7; 7 nucleotides match TRBD1. This CDR3 is built from 15 residues. The V gene end was trimmed by 2 bases and the J gene end by 5 bases; junction bases not matched to a gene: 9. CDR1 is LGHDT, CDR2 YNNKEL, per germline (reference sequence).